This T cell receptor beta chain originates from a study of CD8 T cells in Susac syndrome. Study-wide results and limits: The study's TCR sequencing and HLA analysis covered a relatively small number of individuals, and the study acknowledged this.

Reverse transcription of 0.5 to 1 ug RNA was performed with random hexamers. Amplification of TCR beta CDR3 by immunoSEQ multiplex PCR spanned 54 Vbeta and 13 Jbeta. A single record per CDR3 protein comes from TCRdb applying MiXCR to the immunoSEQ multiplex PCR reads. Of around 270,000 distinct CDR3 sequences detected, 89% appear once; the ten largest clones hold approximately 0.18%. Each multiple sclerosis control was a treatment-naive patient with relapsing-remitting disease that was either stable or active. In regard to this clonotype: Its antigen is as yet unknown.

V was trimmed by 3 bases and J by 6 bases, leaving 21 bases between them. CDR1 LGHNA and CDR2 YSLEER come from the germline V gene. The CDR3 contains 16 residues. The sample taken for sequencing was CD8+ T cells from PBMCs. This sequence was found in a human donor with multiple sclerosis. V and J are TRBV4-3 and TRBJ2-7, with D maybe TRBD1 (6 bases). The CDR3 region has the DNA TGCGCCAGCAGCCAGGCCTGGCAGGGGAAGTTTTTCGAGCAGTACTTC. Its translation is CASSQAWQGKFFEQYF.